This T cell receptor (beta chain) was obtained from a study of beta chain features in type 1 diabetes. Study overall: Examination spanned about 99 million sorted cells from all samples. Regarding the study as a whole: TCRB CDR3s were moderately but significantly shorter in Type 1 diabetes patients in all four CD4+ subsets.

The authors reverse transcribed all of the isolated RNA, so sequencing captured expressed TCRB transcripts. Data came from immunoSEQ multiplex PCR; TCRdb stores just in-frame clones and leaves some out. Of 810,000 or so clones in the sample, roughly 15% were seen once. The CDR3 spans 12 residues. From germline, CDR1 is MNHEY and CDR2 SVGAGI. V was clipped by 10 bases and J by 8 bases, with 15 bases between them. Naive, central memory, regulatory and stem cell-like memory cells within the CD4+ compartment were sorted using CD45RO/CCR7/CD25/CD127/CD95/CD27. On this clone: The antigen is not known.

The rearrangement joins TRBV6-5 to TRBJ2-1; D possibly corresponds to TRBD2 (6 bases). The sequenced material came from naive CD4+ T cells from blood. The sequence was obtained from a woman under 30 in good health. The CDR3 spells CATTRGTDEQFF. The CDR3 nucleotides read TGTGCCACTACGCGGGGAACGGATGAGCAGTTCTTC.